This T cell receptor (beta chain) was recovered during a study of radiotherapy plus CTLA-4 blockade in lung cancer. On the study more broadly: Patients showed objective responses in 18% of cases, and disease control was achieved by 25% to 35%.

The protocol was immunoSEQ multiplex PCR, while the TCRdb copy is restricted to in-frame clones and leaves out a portion. Here the sample spans 75,000 to 95,000 clones, approximately 79% being singletons. Study results and caveats: Researchers report tumor-derived TCR clones expanding in blood after radiotherapy plus ipilimumab. Early clonal dynamics of blood T cells, together with interferon-beta, were reported as the best response predictor.

The V gene lost 6 bases and the J gene lost 2 bases, with 16 bases spanning the gap. Germline CDR1 and CDR2: MNHEY and SVGAGI. This CDR3 contains 15 residues. Turning to this clone: Its antigen is not known.

The source is a human donor with non-small cell lung cancer that progressed on radiotherapy plus ipilimumab. Sequenced here: peripheral blood, sampled from a patient treated with radiotherapy plus ipilimumab. J is TRBJ1-2 and V is TRBV6-5; no definite D call. In nucleotides, the CDR3 is TGTGCCAGCAGCCCCGGGATTCTGCTAAACTATGGCTACACCTTC. Its protein product is CASSPGILLNYGYTF.